This T cell receptor (beta chain) was identified during a study of blood T cell dynamics during melanoma immunotherapy. Here immunoSEQ multiplex PCR was the method, and the copy in TCRdb shows in-frame clones only, minus some. The data show under 15,000 clones, with 86% seen just once and 4% to 5.5% held by the top ten. Time point denoted: week 3, after first cycle of checkpoint inhibitor. The sequence was obtained from a human donor with melanoma. Specimen: blood, collected from a patient treated with checkpoint blockade.

CDR3 coding DNA: TGTGCCAGCTCACCACCTTCCGGACTGAAGAGCTCCTACAATGAGCAGTTCTTC. Translated: CASSPPSGLKSSYNEQFF. V is TRBV18 and J is TRBJ2-1; TRBD2 is a possible D gene (5 bases). The CDR3 is made up of 18 amino acids. The V and J ends lost 0 bases and 0 bases respectively, with 15 bases between them. Looked up from germline, CDR1 is KGHSH and CDR2 is LQKENI.